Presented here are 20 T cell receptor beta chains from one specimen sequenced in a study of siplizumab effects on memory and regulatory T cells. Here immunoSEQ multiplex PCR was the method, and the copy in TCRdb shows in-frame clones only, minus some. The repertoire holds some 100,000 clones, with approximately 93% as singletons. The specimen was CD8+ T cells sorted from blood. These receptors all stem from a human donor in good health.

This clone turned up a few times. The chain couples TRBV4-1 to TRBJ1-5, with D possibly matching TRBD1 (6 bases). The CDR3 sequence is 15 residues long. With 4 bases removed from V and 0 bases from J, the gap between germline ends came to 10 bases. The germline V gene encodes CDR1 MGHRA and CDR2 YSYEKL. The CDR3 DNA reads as TGCGCCAGCAGCCTAACAGGGTATAGCAATCAGCCCCAGCATTTT. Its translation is CASSLTGYSNQPQHF.

The CDR3 is CASSQVTSGDPYEQYF. The CDR3 bases are TGCGCCAGCAGCCAAGTGACTAGCGGGGACCCTTACGAGCAGTACTTC. This chain connects TRBV4-1 to TRBJ2-7; TRBD2 matches at 11 bases. There are 16 residues in the CDR3. Germline CDR1 is MGHRA and CDR2 is YSYEKL. With 1 base clipped from V and 4 bases from J, the junction kept 6 bases outside the gene matches.

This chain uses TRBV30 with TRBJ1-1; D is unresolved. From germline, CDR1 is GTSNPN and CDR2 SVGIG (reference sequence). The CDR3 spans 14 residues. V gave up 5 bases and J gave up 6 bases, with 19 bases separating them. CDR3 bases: TGTGCCTGGTTACCTGAGGGATGGGCGGCTGAAGCTTTCTTT. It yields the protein CAWLPEGWAAEAFF.

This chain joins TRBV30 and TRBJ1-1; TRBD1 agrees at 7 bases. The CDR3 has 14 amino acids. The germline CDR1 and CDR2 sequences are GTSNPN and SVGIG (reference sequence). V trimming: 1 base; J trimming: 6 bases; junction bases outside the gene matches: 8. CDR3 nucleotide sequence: TGTGCCTGGAGTGCATTACAGGGGTGGCCTGAAGCTTTCTTT. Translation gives CAWSALQGWPEAFF.

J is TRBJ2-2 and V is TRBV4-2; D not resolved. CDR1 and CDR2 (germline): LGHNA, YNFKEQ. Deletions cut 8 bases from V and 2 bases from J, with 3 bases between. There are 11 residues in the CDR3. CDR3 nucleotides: TGTGCCAGCCGAAACACCGGGGAGCTGTTTTTT. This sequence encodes CASRNTGELFF.

The CDR3 is CASSEGQNTEAFF. CDR3 sequence (DNA): TGTGCCAGCAGCGAGGGACAGAACACTGAAGCTTTCTTT. The V call is TRBV9, the J call TRBJ1-1; a weak D match, TRBD1 (6 bases). Germline V gene lookup returns CDR1 SGDLS and CDR2 YYNGEE. The V and J ends lost 3 bases and 1 base respectively, with 7 bases between them. The CDR3 has 13 amino acids.

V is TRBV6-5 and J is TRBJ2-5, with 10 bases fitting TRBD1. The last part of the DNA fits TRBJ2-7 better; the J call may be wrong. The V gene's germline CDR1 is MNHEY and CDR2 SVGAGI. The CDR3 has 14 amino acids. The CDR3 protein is CASSPGTGEAEQYF. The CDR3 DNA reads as TGTGCCAGCAGCCCCGGGACAGGGGAGGCCGAGCAGTACTTC.

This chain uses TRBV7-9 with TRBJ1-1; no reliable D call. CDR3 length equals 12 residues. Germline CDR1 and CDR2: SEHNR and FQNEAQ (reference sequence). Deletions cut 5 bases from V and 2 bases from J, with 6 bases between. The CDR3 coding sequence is TGTGCCAGCAGCCCTCGAAACACTGAAGCTTTCTTT. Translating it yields CASSPRNTEAFF.

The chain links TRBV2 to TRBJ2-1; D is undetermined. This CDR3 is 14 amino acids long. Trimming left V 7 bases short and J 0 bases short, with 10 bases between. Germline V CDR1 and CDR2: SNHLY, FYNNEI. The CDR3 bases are TGTGCCAGCACCGACTCTCGCTCCTACAATGAGCAGTTCTTC. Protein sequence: CASTDSRSYNEQFF. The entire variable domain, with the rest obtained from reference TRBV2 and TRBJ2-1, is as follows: EPEVTQTPSHQVTQMGQEVILRCVPISNHLYFYWYRQILGQKVEFLVSFYNNEISEKSEIFDDQFSVERPDGSNFTLKIRSTKLEDSAMYFCASTDSRSYNEQFFGPGTRLTVL.

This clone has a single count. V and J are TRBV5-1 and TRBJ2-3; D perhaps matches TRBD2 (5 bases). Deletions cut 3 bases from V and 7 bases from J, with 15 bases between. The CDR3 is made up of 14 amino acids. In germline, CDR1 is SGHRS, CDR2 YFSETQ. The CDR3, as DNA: TGCGCCAGCAGCTCCGATGGGAGTAGTTATACGCAGTATTTT. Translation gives CASSSDGSSYTQYF.

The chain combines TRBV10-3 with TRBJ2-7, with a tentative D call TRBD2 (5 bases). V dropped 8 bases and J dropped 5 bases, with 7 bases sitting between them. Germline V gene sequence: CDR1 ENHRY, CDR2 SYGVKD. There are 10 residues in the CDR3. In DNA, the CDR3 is TGTGCCATCGGAGGCGACGAGCAGTACTTC. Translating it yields CAIGGDEQYF.

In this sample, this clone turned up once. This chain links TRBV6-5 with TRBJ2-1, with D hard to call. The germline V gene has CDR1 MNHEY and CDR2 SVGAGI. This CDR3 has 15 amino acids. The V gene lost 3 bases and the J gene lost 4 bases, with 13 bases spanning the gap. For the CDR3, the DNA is TGTGCCAGCAGTTATAATGTGCGGTTATACAATGAGCAGTTCTTC. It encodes CASSYNVRLYNEQFF.

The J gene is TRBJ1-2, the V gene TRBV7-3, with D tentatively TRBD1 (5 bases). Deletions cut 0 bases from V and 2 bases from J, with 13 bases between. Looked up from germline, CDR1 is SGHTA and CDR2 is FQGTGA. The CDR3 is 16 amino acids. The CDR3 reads CASSLTRGRLNYGYTF. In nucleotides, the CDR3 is TGTGCCAGCAGCTTAACAAGGGGCAGACTGAACTATGGCTACACCTTC.

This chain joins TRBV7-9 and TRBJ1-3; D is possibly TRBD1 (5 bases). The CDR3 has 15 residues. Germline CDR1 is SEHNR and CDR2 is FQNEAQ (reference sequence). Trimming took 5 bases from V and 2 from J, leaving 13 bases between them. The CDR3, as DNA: TGTGCCAGCAGCCACACACAGGACCCTGGAAACACCATATATTTT. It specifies CASSHTQDPGNTIYF.

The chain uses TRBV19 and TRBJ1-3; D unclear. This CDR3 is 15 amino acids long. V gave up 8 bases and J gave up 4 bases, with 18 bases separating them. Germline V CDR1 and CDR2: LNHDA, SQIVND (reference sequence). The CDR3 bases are TGTGCCAGTGCGTGGTCTCTGGGAGCAGGAAACACCATATATTTT. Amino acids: CASAWSLGAGNTIYF.

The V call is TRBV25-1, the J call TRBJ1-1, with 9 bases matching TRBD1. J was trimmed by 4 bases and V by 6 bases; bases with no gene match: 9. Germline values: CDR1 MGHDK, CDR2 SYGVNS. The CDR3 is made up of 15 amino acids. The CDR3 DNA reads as TGTGCCAGCAGAAAGACAGGGGGACTTCTCACTGAAGCTTTCTTT. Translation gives CASRKTGGLLTEAFF.

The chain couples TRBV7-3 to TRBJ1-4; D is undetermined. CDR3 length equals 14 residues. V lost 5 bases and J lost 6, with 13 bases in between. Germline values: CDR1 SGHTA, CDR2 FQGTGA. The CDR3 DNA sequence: TGTGCCAGCAGCCCTCGGCGGGGAGATGAAAAACTGTTTTTT. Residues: CASSPRRGDEKLFF.

The CDR3 nucleotides read TGTGCCATCAGTGAGTCTTGGACAGGGGCCACTTACACAGATACGCAGTATTTT. Protein: CAISESWTGATYTDTQYF. The chain employs TRBV10-3 and TRBJ2-3; 9 positions match TRBD1. V lost 0 bases to trimming and J lost 2 bases; unmatched junction nucleotides: 9. Per the germline V gene, CDR1 is ENHRY and CDR2 is SYGVKD. The CDR3 consists of 18 residues.

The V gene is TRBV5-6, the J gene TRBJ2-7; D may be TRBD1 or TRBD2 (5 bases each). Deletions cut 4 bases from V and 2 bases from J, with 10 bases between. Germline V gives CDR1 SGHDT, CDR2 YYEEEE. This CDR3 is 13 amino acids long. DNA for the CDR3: TGTGCCAGCAGCCCCGGGACCCCCTACGAGCAGTACTTC. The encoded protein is CASSPGTPYEQYF.

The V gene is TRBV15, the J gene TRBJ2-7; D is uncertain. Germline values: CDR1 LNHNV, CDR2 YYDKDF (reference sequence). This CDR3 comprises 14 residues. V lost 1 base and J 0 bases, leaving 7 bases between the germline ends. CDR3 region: CATSRGGDSYEQYF. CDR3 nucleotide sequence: TGTGCCACCAGCAGAGGAGGCGACTCCTACGAGCAGTACTTC.